This T cell receptor beta chain originates from a study of CD8 T cells in ankylosing spondylitis. Notes on the study in general: The authors reported significant enrichment of disease-linked clones in matched ankylosing spondylitis synovial fluid. There was a TCR beta motif, made of 7 to 9 highly homologous variants, that appeared characteristic of ankylosing spondylitis blood.

TCRdb independently ran MiXCR on the 5' RACE reads; one entry per CDR3 protein. The sample yields about 100,000 distinct CDR3 sequences, approximately 25% seen once. This clonotype was observed a few times. Its cognate antigen is unknown. J was trimmed by 6 bases and V by 7 bases; bases with no gene match: 7. Germline-derived CDR1 and CDR2 are SNHLY and FYNNEI. The CDR3 loop spans 13 amino acids. The chain carries TRBV2 and TRBJ2-3; 7 bases map to TRBD2. This receptor was obtained from a male donor with ankylosing spondylitis. Input material: synovial fluid, either unsorted or a sorted T cell fraction (not recorded which). This CDR3 reads CASKTLGGDTQYF. The CDR3 nucleotides read TGTGCCAGCAAGACGCTCGGGGGGGATACGCAGTATTTT. The whole variable domain, filled in from reference TRBV2 and TRBJ2-3, reads EPEVTQTPSHQVTQMGQEVILRCVPISNHLYFYWYRQILGQKVEFLVSFYNNEISEKSEIFDDQFSVERPDGSNFTLKIRSTKLEDSAMYFCASKTLGGDTQYFGPGTRLTVL.